These 30 T cell receptor beta chains were sequenced from one sample in a study of control samples from healthy donors and cancer patients. Measured with immunoSEQ multiplex PCR; TCRdb has only the in-frame clones, and not every one. Among 65,000 to 95,000 clones listed, more than 75% were seen once. Sequenced material: blood. The receptor set was obtained from a man between 50 and 59 years old in good health.

This chain connects TRBV5-1 to TRBJ1-4; 11 bases are shared with TRBD1. The germline V gene encodes CDR1 SGHRS and CDR2 YFSETQ. The CDR3 length is 16 residues. V was clipped by 7 bases and J by 7 bases; unmatched bases: 12. The CDR3 DNA follows: TGCGCCAGCGGCAAGAACTCCGGGACAGGGGGTGAAAAACTGTTTTTT. Translated: CASGKNSGTGGEKLFF.

This clone appeared a few times. V and J are TRBV11-2 and TRBJ2-7; D call uncertain. Trimming stripped 3 bases from V and 2 bases from J, with 17 bases between. The CDR3 covers 16 residues. The germline CDR1 and CDR2 sequences are SGHAT and FQNNGV. The CDR3 region has the DNA TGTGCCAGCAGCTTGGCTGCCACCGTATTCGCCTACGAGCAGTACTTC. Its translation is CASSLAATVFAYEQYF.

This chain links TRBV3-1 (or the pseudogene TRBV3-2) with TRBJ1-6; 7 bases align to TRBD1. The CDR3 covers 13 residues. The V and J ends lost 4 bases and 9 bases, in that order; junction bases with no gene match: 3. Germline V gene data show CDR1 as LGHDT and CDR2 as YNNKEL (reference sequence). CDR3 loop: CASSRDSGSPLHF. The CDR3 coding sequence is TGTGCCAGCAGCCGGGACAGCGGTTCACCCCTCCACTTT.

The V and J genes are TRBV9 and TRBJ2-6, with a tentative D call TRBD2 (5 bases). Trimming pared 3 bases from V and 4 bases from J, leaving 14 bases between. CDR3 size: 16 residues. Looked up from germline, CDR1 is SGDLS and CDR2 is YYNGEE. CDR3: CASSEDGRGGANVLTF. The DNA of the CDR3 is TGTGCCAGCAGCGAGGACGGCCGAGGGGGGGCCAACGTCCTGACTTTC. Variable domain in full (rest from reference TRBV9 and TRBJ2-6): DSGVTQTPKHLITATGQRVTLRCSPRSGDLSVYWYQQSLDQGLQFLIQYYNGEERAKGNILERFSAQQFPDLHSELNLSSLELGDSALYFCASSEDGRGGANVLTFGAGSRLTVL.

The V and J genes are TRBV29-1 and TRBJ1-2; no definite D call. The CDR3 loop spans 15 amino acids. V was pared by 0 bases and J by 3 bases, with 14 bases between. The germline V gene encodes CDR1 SQVTM and CDR2 ANQGSEA. The CDR3 sequence: CSVEDRRGTYYGYTF. In DNA, the CDR3 is TGCAGCGTTGAAGATAGGCGGGGAACGTACTATGGCTACACCTTC.

The chain is built from TRBV18 and TRBJ1-2; possibly TRBD1 for D (5 bases). Germline V gene sequence: CDR1 KGHSH, CDR2 LQKENI. This CDR3 has 15 residues. With 5 bases removed from V and 4 bases from J, the gap between germline ends came to 17 bases. CDR3 in amino acids: CASSYQRDSGYGYTF. In nucleotides, the CDR3 is TGTGCCAGCTCATACCAACGGGACTCGGGCTATGGCTACACCTTC. Full variable domain (rest looked up from reference TRBV18 and TRBJ1-2): NAGVMQNPRHLVRRRGQEARLRCSPMKGHSHVYWYRQLPEEGLKFMVYLQKENIIDESGMPKERFSAEFPKEGPSILRIQQVVRGDSAAYFCASSYQRDSGYGYTFGSGTRLTVV.

The V and J genes are TRBV6-5 and TRBJ1-3, with a possible D match to TRBD1 (6 bases). The germline V gene has CDR1 MNHEY and CDR2 SVGAGI. The CDR3 loop spans 16 amino acids. V lost 2 bases to trimming and J lost 0 bases, with 11 bases between them. CDR3 sequence (DNA): TGTGCCAGCAGTTACGGACAGCCGAGCTCTGGAAACACCATATATTTT. This sequence encodes CASSYGQPSSGNTIYF.

V is TRBV30 and J is TRBJ2-7; 7 positions match TRBD1. The length of the CDR3 is 13 residues. V lost 7 bases, J lost 2 bases, and 8 bases stayed unmatched. Per germline, CDR1 GTSNPN and CDR2 SVGIG (reference sequence). The CDR3 loop reads CASVTGSTYEQYV. For the CDR3, the DNA is TGTGCCTCCGTGACAGGGAGCACCTACGAGCAGTACGTC.

This clone has only a few counts. This chain uses TRBV28 with TRBJ1-3; no clear D. The CDR3 consists of 15 residues. Trimming left V 3 bases short and J 0 bases short, with 9 bases between. The V gene's germline CDR1 is MDHEN and CDR2 SYDVKM. In DNA form, the CDR3 reads TGTGCCAGCAGTTTTCAGGTAGGCTCTGGAAACACCATATATTTT. It is translated as CASSFQVGSGNTIYF. The variable domain in full, completed from reference TRBV28 and TRBJ1-3, reads DVKVTQSSRYLVKRTGEKVFLECVQDMDHENMFWYRQDPGLGLRLIYFSYDVKMKEKGDIPEGYSVSREKKERFSLILESASTNQTSMYLCASSFQVGSGNTIYFGEGSWLTVV.

The genes are TRBV4-1 and TRBJ1-2; D remains ambiguous. This CDR3 spans 15 amino acids. Trimming took off 7 bases at V and 0 bases at J, with 15 bases between the two ends. Germline CDR1 and CDR2: MGHRA and YSYEKL. The CDR3 reads CASKNVGRTNYGYTF. DNA of the CDR3: TGCGCCAGCAAGAACGTTGGAAGAACTAACTATGGCTACACCTTC.

The gene calls are TRBV14 and TRBJ2-1; 8 nucleotides align to TRBD2. CDR1 is SGHDN and CDR2 is FVKESK in the germline V gene. This CDR3 is 15 amino acids long. Unmatched junction bases numbered 2, after V lost 4 bases and J lost 0 bases. CDR3 residues: CASSRGLASYNEQFF. The DNA for the CDR3 is TGTGCCAGCAGCCGCGGACTAGCCTCCTACAATGAGCAGTTCTTC.

The rearrangement joins TRBV7-2 to TRBJ2-2, with 7 bases identical to TRBD1. With V trimmed by 5 bases and J by 5 bases, 8 bases remained unmatched. CDR1 is SGHTA, CDR2 FQGNSA, per germline. The CDR3 sequence is 15 residues long. CDR3 residues: CASSNRDRGTGELFF. Written as DNA, the CDR3 is TGTGCCAGCAGCAACCGGGACAGAGGGACCGGGGAGCTGTTTTTT. The entire variable domain, with the rest obtained from reference TRBV7-2 and TRBJ2-2, is as follows: GAGVSQSPSNKVTEKGKDVELRCDPISGHTALYWYRQSLGQGLEFLIYFQGNSAPDKSGLPSDRFSAERTGGSVSTLTIQRTQQEDSAVYLCASSNRDRGTGELFFGEGSRLTVL.

In its sample, this clone was seen once. The CDR3 DNA reads as TGCAGTGCTAGAGGGACCTATGGCTACACCTTC. Its protein is CSARGTYGYTF. The rearrangement joins TRBV20-1 to TRBJ1-2; D is unclear. V was clipped by 1 base and J by 4 bases, with 4 bases between them. The CDR3 consists of 11 residues. Germline values: CDR1 DFQATT, CDR2 SNEGSKA (reference sequence).

The CDR3 spells CASTRQGGEQYF. The CDR3 nucleotides read TGTGCCAGCACCAGACAAGGTGGCGAGCAGTACTTC. The rearrangement joins TRBV7-9 to TRBJ2-7; unclear D gene. Per germline, CDR1 SEHNR and CDR2 FQNEAQ (reference sequence). The CDR3 is 12 residues long. The ends were cut back, 7 bases at V and 6 bases at J, with 13 bases in the middle.

The chain links TRBV29-1 to TRBJ2-3; D call uncertain. This CDR3 contains 13 residues. Trimming cost V 3 bases and J 0 bases, with 7 bases left between them. Germline lookup yields CDR1 SQVTM and CDR2 ANQGSEA. As DNA, the CDR3 is TGCAGCGTTGACTGGCTTAGCACAGATACGCAGTATTTT. The encoded protein is CSVDWLSTDTQYF.

The chain has TRBV19 and TRBJ2-2, with a tentative D call TRBD2 (7 bases). The CDR3 spans 17 residues. Trimming left V 2 bases short and J 6 bases short, with 19 bases between. Germline V gene lookup returns CDR1 LNHDA and CDR2 SQIVND (reference sequence). Here the CDR3 reads CASSIRSGGGVAGELFF. For the CDR3, the DNA is TGTGCCAGTAGTATACGTTCGGGGGGCGGAGTGGCCGGGGAGCTGTTTTTT.

This chain uses TRBV28 with TRBJ1-1; D possibly corresponds to TRBD1 (5 bases). In germline, CDR1 is MDHEN, CDR2 SYDVKM. CDR3 size: 16 residues. V gave up 8 bases and J gave up 4 bases, with 23 bases separating them. In DNA form, the CDR3 reads TGTGCCAGCGACAGTCGGGGAAATAAGGTCGGCACTGAAGCTTTCTTT. Its translation is CASDSRGNKVGTEAFF.

The V and J genes are TRBV7-2 and TRBJ2-7; D is uncertain. Per the germline V gene, CDR1 is SGHTA and CDR2 is FQGNSA. This CDR3 spans 13 amino acids. The V and J ends lost 3 bases and 0 bases respectively, with 6 bases between them. This chain's CDR3 is CASSFQSSYEQYV. CDR3 in DNA: TGTGCCAGCAGCTTTCAAAGCTCCTACGAGCAGTACGTC.

This chain connects TRBV7-2 to TRBJ1-6, with D perhaps TRBD1 (6 bases). The V end was cut by 4 bases, the J end by 7 bases, with 20 bases between. CDR3 size: 17 residues. The germline CDR1 and CDR2 sequences are SGHTA and FQGNSA. The CDR3 region is CASSWDLGEGDNSPLHF. The CDR3 DNA is TGTGCCAGCAGCTGGGATCTTGGGGAGGGGGACAATTCACCCCTCCACTTT. Full variable domain (outside the CDR3, taken from reference TRBV7-2 and TRBJ1-6): GAGVSQSPSNKVTEKGKDVELRCDPISGHTALYWYRQSLGQGLEFLIYFQGNSAPDKSGLPSDRFSAERTGGSVSTLTIQRTQQEDSAVYLCASSWDLGEGDNSPLHFGNGTRLTVT.

This chain connects TRBV2 to TRBJ1-6; 7 nucleotides align to TRBD1. The germline CDR1 and CDR2 sequences are SNHLY and FYNNEI. CDR3 length: 15 residues. The V gene end was trimmed by 6 bases and the J gene end by 7 bases; junction bases not matched to a gene: 9. CDR3 residues: CASRAAGGQNSPLHF. In DNA, the CDR3 is TGTGCCAGCAGGGCCGCAGGGGGGCAAAATTCACCCCTCCACTTT.

The rearrangement uses TRBV19 and TRBJ2-3; 13 positions agree with TRBD2. The CDR3 contains 14 residues. The V gene end was trimmed by 9 bases and the J gene end by 6 bases; junction bases not matched to a gene: 6. Germline CDR1 is LNHDA and CDR2 is SQIVND (reference sequence). CDR3 region: CASHGLAGADTQYF. CDR3 nucleotides: TGTGCCAGCCACGGACTAGCGGGAGCCGATACGCAGTATTTT.

The rearrangement uses TRBV5-8 and TRBJ1-4; possible D gene TRBD1, 5 bases. V lost 0 bases, J lost 8 bases, and 14 bases lay in between. Per the germline V gene, CDR1 is SGHTS and CDR2 is YDEGEE. The CDR3 has 15 residues. The CDR3 nucleotides are TGTGCCAGCAGCTTGGGGCAGGGCTGGGGCGAAAAACTGTTTTTT. Residues: CASSLGQGWGEKLFF.

The CDR3 DNA reads as TGTGCCAGCAGCCAAGTTTTAAGCATGCAGGGAAATCAGCCCCAGCATTTT. Protein sequence: CASSQVLSMQGNQPQHF. The chain combines TRBV4-2 with TRBJ1-5, with D perhaps matching TRBD1 (5 bases). Trimming cost V 1 base and J 4 bases, with 17 bases left between them. The length of the CDR3 is 17 residues. The germline V gene encodes CDR1 LGHNA and CDR2 YNFKEQ.

The chain combines TRBV7-2 with TRBJ2-5; perhaps TRBD2 as D (5 bases). Germline V gene data show CDR1 as SGHTA and CDR2 as FQGNSA. The V gene lost 5 bases and the J gene lost 5 bases, with 12 bases spanning the gap. This CDR3 contains 13 residues. CDR3 nucleotide sequence: TGTGCCAGCAGCAAGGGAGTCCCGGAGACCCAGTACTTC. Its translation: CASSKGVPETQYF.

CDR3 bases: TGTGCCAGCACCGGGGGTGTTGGGGTGGGAGAAAAACTGTTTTTT. This encodes CASTGGVGVGEKLFF. The V and J genes are TRBV2 and TRBJ1-4; D may be TRBD1 (5 bases). CDR1 and CDR2 (germline): SNHLY, FYNNEI. CDR3 size: 15 residues. Deletions cut 7 bases from V and 8 bases from J, with 20 bases between.

The chain employs TRBV6-5 and TRBJ1-2; D not certain. The CDR3 covers 13 residues. Trimming shortened V by 6 bases and J by 4 bases, and 12 bases separated the two germline ends. Germline loops: CDR1 MNHEY, CDR2 SVGAGI. The CDR3, as DNA: TGTGCCAGCAGCCCACCTTCCCTCTATGGCTACACCTTC. Its translation: CASSPPSLYGYTF.

The V call is TRBV9, the J call TRBJ2-3; weak D call: TRBD2 (6 bases). The germline V gene encodes CDR1 SGDLS and CDR2 YYNGEE. Trimming stripped 3 bases from V and 2 bases from J, with 13 bases between. This CDR3 spans 15 amino acids. Written as DNA, the CDR3 is TGTGCCAGCAGCGCATCGGGAGCCTTCACAGATACGCAGTATTTT. This encodes CASSASGAFTDTQYF.

The chain joins TRBV2 to TRBJ1-3; 7 nucleotides match TRBD1. The V and J ends lost 3 bases and 8 bases, in that order; junction bases with no gene match: 4. The CDR3 is 13 residues long. CDR1 is SNHLY and CDR2 is FYNNEI in the germline V gene. CDR3 in amino acids: CASSEVRGDTIYF. The CDR3 bases are TGTGCCAGCAGTGAGGTCAGGGGGGACACCATATATTTT.

The CDR3 region has the DNA TGTGCCAGCTCACCTAATCGTCAGGGGGCTGGGGAGACCCAGTACTTC. Translating gives CASSPNRQGAGETQYF. The J gene is TRBJ2-5, the V gene TRBV18; TRBD1 aligns across 8 bases. The CDR3 covers 16 residues. Germline assignment: CDR1 KGHSH and CDR2 LQKENI. V lost 3 bases and J lost 5; bases outside the gene matches: 11.

V is TRBV30 and J is TRBJ1-2; D gene uncertain. Germline V gives CDR1 GTSNPN, CDR2 SVGIG (reference sequence). V was cut by 5 bases and J by 5 bases, with 12 bases left in between. This CDR3 comprises 12 residues. Written as DNA, the CDR3 is TGTGCCTGGGTAGGGTGGGATTATGGCTACACCTTC. Residues: CAWVGWDYGYTF.